This T cell receptor (beta chain) derives from a study of T cell repertoires in cytomegalovirus infection. A remark on this clonotype: What it binds is not known.

TCRdb redid the calling of the reads with MiXCR, one entry per CDR3 protein. The sample holds hundreds of thousands of distinct CDR3 sequences, roughly a third seen once. This CDR3 is built from 15 residues. V lost 5 bases to trimming and J lost 2 bases, with 16 bases between them. The germline CDR1 and CDR2 sequences are SEHNR and FQNEAQ (reference sequence). The rearrangement joins TRBV7-9 to TRBJ2-7, with D tentatively TRBD2 (5 bases). The input for sequencing was cultured CD8+ T cells from PBMCs, taken from culture after CMV antigen stimulation. The receptor comes from a human donor in good health (CMV status not recorded). Some clones in this sample may be carry-over from other donors' samples. The CDR3 sequence is CASSGRGQKTYEQYF. The CDR3 region has the DNA TGTGCCAGCAGCGGACGAGGGCAGAAAACCTACGAGCAGTACTTC.